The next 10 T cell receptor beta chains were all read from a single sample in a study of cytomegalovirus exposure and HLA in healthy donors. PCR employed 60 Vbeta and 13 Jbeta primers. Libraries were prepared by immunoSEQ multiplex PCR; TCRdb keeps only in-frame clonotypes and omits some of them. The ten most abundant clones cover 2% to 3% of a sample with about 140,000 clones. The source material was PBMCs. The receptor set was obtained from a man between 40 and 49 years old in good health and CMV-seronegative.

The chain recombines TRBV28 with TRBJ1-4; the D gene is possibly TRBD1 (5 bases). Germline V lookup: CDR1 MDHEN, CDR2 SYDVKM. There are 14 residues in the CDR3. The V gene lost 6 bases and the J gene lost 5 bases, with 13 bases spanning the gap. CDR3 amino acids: CASRTRVSNEKLFF. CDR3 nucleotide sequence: TGTGCCAGCAGAACCAGGGTTTCGAATGAAAAACTGTTTTTT.

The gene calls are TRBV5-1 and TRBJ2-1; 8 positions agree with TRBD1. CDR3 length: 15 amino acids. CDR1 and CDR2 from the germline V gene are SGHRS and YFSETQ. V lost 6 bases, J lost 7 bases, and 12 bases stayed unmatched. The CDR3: CASTGQGKRTNEQFF. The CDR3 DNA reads TGCGCCAGCACCGGACAGGGAAAGAGGACGAATGAGCAGTTCTTC.

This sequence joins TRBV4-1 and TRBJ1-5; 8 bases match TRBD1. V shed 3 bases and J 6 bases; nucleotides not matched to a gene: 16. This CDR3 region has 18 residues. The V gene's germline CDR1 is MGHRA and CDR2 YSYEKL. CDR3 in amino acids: CASSHPRQGTTLGQPQHF. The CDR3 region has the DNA TGCGCCAGCAGCCACCCCCGACAGGGGACCACGTTGGGTCAGCCCCAGCATTTT.

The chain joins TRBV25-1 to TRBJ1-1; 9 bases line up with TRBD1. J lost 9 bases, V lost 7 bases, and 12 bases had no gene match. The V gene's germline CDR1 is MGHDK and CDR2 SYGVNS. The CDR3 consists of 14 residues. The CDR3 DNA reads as TGTGCCAGCAACCCTTCGACAGGGGGATGGAAAGCTTTCTTT. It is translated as CASNPSTGGWKAFF.

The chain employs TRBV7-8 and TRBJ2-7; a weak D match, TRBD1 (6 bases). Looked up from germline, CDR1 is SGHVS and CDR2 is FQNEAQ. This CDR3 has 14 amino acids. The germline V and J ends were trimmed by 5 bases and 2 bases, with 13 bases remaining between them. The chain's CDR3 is CASSQGGKPYEQYF. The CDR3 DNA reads TGTGCCAGCAGCCAAGGGGGTAAACCCTACGAGCAGTACTTC.

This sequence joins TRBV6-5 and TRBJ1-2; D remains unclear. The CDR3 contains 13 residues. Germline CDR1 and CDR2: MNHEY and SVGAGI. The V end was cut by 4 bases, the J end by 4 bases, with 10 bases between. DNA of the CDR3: TGTGCCAGCAGTTCCCCTAGGTCCTATGGCTACACCTTC. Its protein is CASSSPRSYGYTF.

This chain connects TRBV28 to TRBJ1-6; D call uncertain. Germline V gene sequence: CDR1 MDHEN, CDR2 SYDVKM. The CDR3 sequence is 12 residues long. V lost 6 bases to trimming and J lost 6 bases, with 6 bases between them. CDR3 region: CASSYSNSPLHF. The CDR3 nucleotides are TGTGCCAGCAGCTACAGTAATTCACCCCTCCACTTT. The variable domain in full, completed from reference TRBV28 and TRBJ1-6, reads DVKVTQSSRYLVKRTGEKVFLECVQDMDHENMFWYRQDPGLGLRLIYFSYDVKMKEKGDIPEGYSVSREKKERFSLILESASTNQTSMYLCASSYSNSPLHFGNGTRLTVT.

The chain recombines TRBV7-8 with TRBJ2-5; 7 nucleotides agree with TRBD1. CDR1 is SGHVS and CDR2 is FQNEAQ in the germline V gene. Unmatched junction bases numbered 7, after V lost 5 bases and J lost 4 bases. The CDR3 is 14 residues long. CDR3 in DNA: TGTGCCAGCAGCCCGACAGGGAGCGGAGAGACCCAGTACTTC. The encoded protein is CASSPTGSGETQYF.

The CDR3 reads CASSSPSRLYGYTF. The CDR3 DNA sequence: TGTGCCAGCAGTTCCCCTTCCAGACTTTATGGCTACACCTTC. The rearrangement joins TRBV6-5 to TRBJ1-2; D gene uncertain. The germline gives CDR1 MNHEY, CDR2 SVGAGI. The CDR3 has 14 amino acids. V was clipped by 4 bases and J by 5 bases, with 14 bases between them.

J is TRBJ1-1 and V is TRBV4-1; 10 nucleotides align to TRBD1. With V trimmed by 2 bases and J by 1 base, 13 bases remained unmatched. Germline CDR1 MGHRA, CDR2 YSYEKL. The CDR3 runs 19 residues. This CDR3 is CASSQIRRQGAVRNTEAFF. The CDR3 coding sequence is TGCGCCAGCAGCCAAATCAGGAGACAGGGGGCTGTTCGGAACACTGAAGCTTTCTTT.